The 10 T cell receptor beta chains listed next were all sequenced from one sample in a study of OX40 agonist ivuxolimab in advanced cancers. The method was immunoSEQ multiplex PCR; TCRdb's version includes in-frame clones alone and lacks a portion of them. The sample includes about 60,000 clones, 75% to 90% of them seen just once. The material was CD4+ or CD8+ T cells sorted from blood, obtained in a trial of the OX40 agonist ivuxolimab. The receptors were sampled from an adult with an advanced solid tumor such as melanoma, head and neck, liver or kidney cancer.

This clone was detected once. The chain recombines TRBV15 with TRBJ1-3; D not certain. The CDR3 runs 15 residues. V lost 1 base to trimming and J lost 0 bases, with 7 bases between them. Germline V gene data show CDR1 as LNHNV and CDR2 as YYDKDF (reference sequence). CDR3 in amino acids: CATSRVVSSGNTIYF. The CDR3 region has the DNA TGTGCCACCAGCAGAGTGGTCAGCTCTGGAAACACCATATATTTT.

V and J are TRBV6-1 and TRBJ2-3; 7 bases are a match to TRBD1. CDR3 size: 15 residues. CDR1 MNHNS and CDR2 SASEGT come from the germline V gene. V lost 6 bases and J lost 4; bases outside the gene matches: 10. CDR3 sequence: CASSLLGQEADTQYF. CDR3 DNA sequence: TGTGCCAGCAGCCTCCTAGGACAGGAAGCAGATACGCAGTATTTT.

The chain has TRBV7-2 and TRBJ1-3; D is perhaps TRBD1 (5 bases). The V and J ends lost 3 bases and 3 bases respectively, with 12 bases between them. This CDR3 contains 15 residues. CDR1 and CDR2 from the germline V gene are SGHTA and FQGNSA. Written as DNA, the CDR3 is TGTGCCAGCAGCTTGGGAGGGGACTTTGGAAACACCATATATTTT. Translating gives CASSLGGDFGNTIYF.

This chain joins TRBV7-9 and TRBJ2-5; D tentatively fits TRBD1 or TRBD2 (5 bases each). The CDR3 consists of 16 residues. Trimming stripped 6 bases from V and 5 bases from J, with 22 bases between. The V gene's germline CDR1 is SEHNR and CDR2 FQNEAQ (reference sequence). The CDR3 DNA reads TGTGCCAGCAGGCCCACAAGGGGACCTCCAGAGGAGACCCAGTACTTC. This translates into CASRPTRGPPEETQYF. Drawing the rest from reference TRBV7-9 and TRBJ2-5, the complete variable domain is DTGVSQNPRHKITKRGQNVTFRCDPISEHNRLYWYRQTLGQGPEFLTYFQNEAQLEKSRLLSDRFSAERPKGSFSTLEIQRTEQGDSAMYLCASRPTRGPPEETQYFGPGTRLLVL.

The CDR3 is CASSLNRGETQYF. CDR3 nucleotides: TGTGCCAGCAGCTTAAACAGGGGGGAGACCCAGTACTTC. The V call is TRBV7-2, the J call TRBJ2-5; 8 bases are a match to TRBD1. Germline CDR1 is SGHTA and CDR2 is FQGNSA. V was pared by 2 bases and J by 5 bases, with 1 base of the junction left unmatched. The CDR3 length is 13 residues. Full variable domain (rest looked up from reference TRBV7-2 and TRBJ2-5): GAGVSQSPSNKVTEKGKDVELRCDPISGHTALYWYRQSLGQGLEFLIYFQGNSAPDKSGLPSDRFSAERTGGSVSTLTIQRTQQEDSAVYLCASSLNRGETQYFGPGTRLLVL.

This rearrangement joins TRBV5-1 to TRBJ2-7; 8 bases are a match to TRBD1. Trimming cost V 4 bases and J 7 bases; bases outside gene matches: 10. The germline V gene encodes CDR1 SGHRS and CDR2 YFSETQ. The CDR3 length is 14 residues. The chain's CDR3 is CASSQRQGLGEQYF. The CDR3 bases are TGCGCCAGCAGCCAAAGACAGGGGCTGGGTGAGCAGTACTTC.

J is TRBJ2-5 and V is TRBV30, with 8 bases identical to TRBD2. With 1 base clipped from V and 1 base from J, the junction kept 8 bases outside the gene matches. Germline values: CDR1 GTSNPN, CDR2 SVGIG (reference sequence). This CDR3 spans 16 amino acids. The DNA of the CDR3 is TGTGCCTGGAGTGAGGGGACTAGTGTCTTCCAAGAGACCCAGTACTTC. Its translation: CAWSEGTSVFQETQYF.

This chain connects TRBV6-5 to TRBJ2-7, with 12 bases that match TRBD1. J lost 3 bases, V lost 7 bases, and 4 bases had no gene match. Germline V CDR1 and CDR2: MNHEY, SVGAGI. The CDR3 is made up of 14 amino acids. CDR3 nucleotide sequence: TGTGCCAGCAAGGGACAGGGGGCCCTCTACGAGCAGTACTTC. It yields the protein CASKGQGALYEQYF.

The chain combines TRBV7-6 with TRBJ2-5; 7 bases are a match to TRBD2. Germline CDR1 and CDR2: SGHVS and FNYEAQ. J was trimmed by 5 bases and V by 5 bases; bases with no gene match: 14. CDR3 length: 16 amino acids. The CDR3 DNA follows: TGTGCCAGCAGCCCCCGGGGGGTTGGAGGTACGGAGACCCAGTACTTC. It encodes CASSPRGVGGTETQYF.

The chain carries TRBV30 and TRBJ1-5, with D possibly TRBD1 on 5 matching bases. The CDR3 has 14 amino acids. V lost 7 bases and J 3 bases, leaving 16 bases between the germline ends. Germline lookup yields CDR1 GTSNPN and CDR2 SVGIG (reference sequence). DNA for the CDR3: TGTGCCTTGGGTGGCCTGACAGACAATCAGCCCCAGCATTTT. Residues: CALGGLTDNQPQHF.